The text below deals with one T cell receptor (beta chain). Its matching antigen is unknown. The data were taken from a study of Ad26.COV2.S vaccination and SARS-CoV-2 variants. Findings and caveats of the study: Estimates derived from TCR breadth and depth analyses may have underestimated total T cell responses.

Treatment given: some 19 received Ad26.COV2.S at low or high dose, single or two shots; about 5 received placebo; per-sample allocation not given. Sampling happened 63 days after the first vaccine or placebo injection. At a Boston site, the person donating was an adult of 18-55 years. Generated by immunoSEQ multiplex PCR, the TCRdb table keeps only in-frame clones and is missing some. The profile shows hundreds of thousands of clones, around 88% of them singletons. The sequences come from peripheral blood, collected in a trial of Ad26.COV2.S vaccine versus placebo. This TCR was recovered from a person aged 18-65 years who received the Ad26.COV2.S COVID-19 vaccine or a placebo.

The CDR3 nucleotides are TGTGCCACCTATACGACAGGGTATGGCTACACCTTC. It specifies CATYTTGYGYTF. The chain is built from TRBV28 and TRBJ1-2; 7 nucleotides agree with TRBD1. Germline CDR1 and CDR2: MDHEN and SYDVKM. The CDR3 sequence is 12 residues long. The V gene end was trimmed by 10 bases and the J gene end by 5 bases; junction bases not matched to a gene: 7.